Listed below are T cell receptor beta chains from one sample, sequenced in a study of blood T cell repertoires in COVID-19. Generated by immunoSEQ multiplex PCR, the TCRdb table keeps only in-frame clones and is missing some. This sample has a few hundred thousand clones; 80% to 90% occur once, and the top ten carry 2.2%. The source material was PBMCs or T cells enriched from blood (not recorded which). These receptor sequences come from a man aged 25 to 40 who had recovered from COVID-19. Each CDR3 is given with its conserved first and last residue. Each record gives: D gene, V gene, J gene, clone size, CDR3 DNA, CDR3 protein. The D gene is left open where the match is weak. Expanded clones are given a class, and other clones once, few, many or no size at all.

>TRBD2|TRBV19|TRBJ2-7|-
TGTGCCAGCAGTCCCGGGGGGGGGCTAATCTACGAGCAGTACTTC
CASSPGGGLIYEQYF
>-|TRBV11-3|TRBJ1-1|-
TGTGCCAGCAGCTTATCCGGTTCTGAAGCTTTCTTT
CASSLSGSEAFF
>-|TRBV4-2|TRBJ2-3|few
TGTGCCAGCAGCCCGTGGGGGGGCAGCACAGATACGCAGTATTTT
CASSPWGGSTDTQYF
>TRBD1|TRBV6-5|TRBJ1-3|-
TGTGCCAGCAGACAGGGGTACTCTGGAAACACCATATATTTT
CASRQGYSGNTIYF
>TRBD2|TRBV2|TRBJ2-1|-
TGTGCCAGCAGTTTTAGCGGGGGAAGCTACAATGAGCAGTTCTTC
CASSFSGGSYNEQFF
>-|TRBV7-9|TRBJ2-7|-
TGTGCCAGCAGCTTAGCGACGGGCTACGAGCAGTACTTC
CASSLATGYEQYF
>-|TRBV14|TRBJ1-4|few
TGTGCCAGCAGCCAAGGGGCCGTAAAACTGTTTTTT
CASSQGAVKLFF
>TRBD1|TRBV6-4|TRBJ1-1|-
TGTGCCAGCAGTGCAGACAGGGGCACTGAAGCTTTCTTT
CASSADRGTEAFF
>-|TRBV7-2|TRBJ1-2|-
TGTGCCAGCAGCCCTCAACACCGAAACTATGGCTACACCTTC
CASSPQHRNYGYTF
>TRBD2|TRBV5-1|TRBJ2-3|-
TGCGCCAGCAGCTTACTAGCGGGGGCCAGCACAGATACGCAGTATTTT
CASSLLAGASTDTQYF
>-|TRBV20-1|TRBJ2-3|-
TGCAGTGCTAGTCAGGGTAGCACAGATACGCAGTATTTT
CSASQGSTDTQYF
>-|TRBV7-9|TRBJ1-2|-
TGTGCCAGCAGCCCACCAGAAGACAGGAACTATGGCTACACCTTC
CASSPPEDRNYGYTF
>TRBD1|TRBV19|TRBJ1-6|-
TGTGCCAGTAGTTCTCCTCGGACAGGGTTTGAAAATTCACCCCTCCACTTT
CASSSPRTGFENSPLHF
>-|TRBV7-9|TRBJ1-1|-
TGTGCCAGCAGCTTTTTACCCGGGACACCAAACACTGAAGCTTTCTTT
CASSFLPGTPNTEAFF
>-|TRBV2|TRBJ2-2|-
TGTGCCAGCAGTCGTCGGGGTGCGAACACCGGGGAGCTGTTTTTT
CASSRRGANTGELFF
>-|TRBV7-9|TRBJ2-7|-
TGTGCCAGCAGCCCCGCGGCGGGCGCGGGGTACGTGCAGTACTTC
CASSPAAGAGYVQYF
>-|TRBV30|TRBJ2-7|once
TGTGCCTGGAGTACCGGACAATTTACCTACGAGCAGTACTTC
CAWSTGQFTYEQYF
>-|TRBV7-3|TRBJ2-1|-
TGTGCCAGCAGCCCCCGGAGGGGGGGATACAATGAGCAGTTCTTC
CASSPRRGGYNEQFF
>-|TRBV20-1|TRBJ2-1|few
TGCAGTGCTCTCTCCCGGGGGGAGCAGTTCTTC
CSALSRGEQFF
>-|TRBV21-1|TRBJ1-5|-
TGTGCCAGCAGCAAAGAGGGGTGCAATCAGCCCCAGCATTTT
CASSKEGCNQPQHF
>TRBD1|TRBV5-1|TRBJ1-4|-
TGCGCCAGCAGCGCTGGGACAGGGGGTAATGAAAAACTGTTTTTT
CASSAGTGGNEKLFF
>-|TRBV18|TRBJ1-5|-
TGTGCCAGCTCACCAATCGGGGGAAGCCAGCCCCAGCATTTT
CASSPIGGSQPQHF
>-|TRBV9|TRBJ1-1|-
TGTGCCAGCAGCGGACAGAACACTGAAGCTTTCTTT
CASSGQNTEAFF
>TRBD1|TRBV12-5|TRBJ1-1|-
TGTGCTAGTGGTCCGGGACAGGGCAACTCTGAAGCTTTCTTT
CASGPGQGNSEAFF
>-|TRBV7-3|TRBJ1-1|-
TGTGCCAGCAGCTTAGAGGGCTTCATGAACACTGAAGCTTTCTTT
CASSLEGFMNTEAFF